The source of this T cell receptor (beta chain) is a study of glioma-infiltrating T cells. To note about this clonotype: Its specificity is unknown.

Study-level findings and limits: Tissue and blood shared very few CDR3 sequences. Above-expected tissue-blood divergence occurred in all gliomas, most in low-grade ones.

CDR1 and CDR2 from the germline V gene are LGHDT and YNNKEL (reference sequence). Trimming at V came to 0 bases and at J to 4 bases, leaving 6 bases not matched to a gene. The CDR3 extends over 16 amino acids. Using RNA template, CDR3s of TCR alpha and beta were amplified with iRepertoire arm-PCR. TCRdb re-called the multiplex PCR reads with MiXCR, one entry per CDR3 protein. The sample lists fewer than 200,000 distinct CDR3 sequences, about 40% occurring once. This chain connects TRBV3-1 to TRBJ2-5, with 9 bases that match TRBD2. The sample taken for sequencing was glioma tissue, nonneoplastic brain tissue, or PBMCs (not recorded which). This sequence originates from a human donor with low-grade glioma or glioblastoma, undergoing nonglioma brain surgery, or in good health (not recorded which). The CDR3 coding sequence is TGTGCCAGCAGCCAAGATTGGGGAGCGGGAGGAGAGACCCAGTACTTC. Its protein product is CASSQDWGAGGETQYF.